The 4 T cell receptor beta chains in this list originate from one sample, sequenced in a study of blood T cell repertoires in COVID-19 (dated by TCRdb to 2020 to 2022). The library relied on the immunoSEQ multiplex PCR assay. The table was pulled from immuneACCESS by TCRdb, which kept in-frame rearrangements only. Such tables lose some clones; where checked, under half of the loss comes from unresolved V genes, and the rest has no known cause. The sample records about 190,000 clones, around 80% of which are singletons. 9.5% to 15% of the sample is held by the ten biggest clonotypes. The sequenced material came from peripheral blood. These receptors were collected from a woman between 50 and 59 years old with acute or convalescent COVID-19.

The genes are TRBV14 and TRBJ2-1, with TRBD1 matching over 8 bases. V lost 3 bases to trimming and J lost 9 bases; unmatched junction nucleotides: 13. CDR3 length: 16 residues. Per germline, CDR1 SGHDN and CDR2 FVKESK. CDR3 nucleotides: TGTGCCAGCAGCCAGCCGGACAGGGTGCATTATTTTGAGCAGTTCTTC. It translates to CASSQPDRVHYFEQFF.

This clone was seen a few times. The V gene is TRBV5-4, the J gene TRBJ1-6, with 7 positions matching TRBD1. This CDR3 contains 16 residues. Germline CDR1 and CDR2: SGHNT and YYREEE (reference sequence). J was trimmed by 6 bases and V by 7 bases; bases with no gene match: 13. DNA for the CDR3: TGTGCCAGCGGCATAGTCAACAGGGGAGGTAATTCACCCCTCCACTTT. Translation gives CASGIVNRGGNSPLHF.

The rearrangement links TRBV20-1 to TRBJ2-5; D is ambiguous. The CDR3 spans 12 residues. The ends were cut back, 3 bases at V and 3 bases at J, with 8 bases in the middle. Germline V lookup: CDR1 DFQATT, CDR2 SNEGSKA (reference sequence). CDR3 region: CSASLAEETQYF. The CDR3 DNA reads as TGCAGTGCTAGTCTGGCAGAAGAGACCCAGTACTTC.

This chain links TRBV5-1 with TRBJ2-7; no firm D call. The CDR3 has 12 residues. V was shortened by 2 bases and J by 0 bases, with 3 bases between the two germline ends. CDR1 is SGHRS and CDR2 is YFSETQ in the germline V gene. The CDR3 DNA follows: TGCGCCAGCAGCTTCAGCTCCTACGAGCAGTACTTC. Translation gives CASSFSSYEQYF.